A single sample gave rise to the 6 T cell receptor beta chains below, sequenced in a study of beta chain features in type 1 diabetes. Study observations and caveats: Among all four CD4+ subsets, Type 1 diabetes patients had TCRB CDR3s that were moderately but significantly shorter.

The antigens for these receptors are not known. The entirety of the isolated RNA underwent reverse transcription, so expressed TCRB transcripts were sequenced. The data were produced by immunoSEQ multiplex PCR, yet TCRdb's version contains in-frame clones alone and is incomplete. The data contain about 230,000 clones, around 16% of them seen just once; the ten biggest clones take up approximately 0.086%. Sample: naive CD4+ T cells from blood. The receptors were gathered from a man in his thirties or forties with type 1 diabetes.

A few counts support this clone. This sequence joins TRBV2 and TRBJ2-5; D unclear. Trimming took 7 bases from V and 4 from J, leaving 7 bases between them. Germline assignment: CDR1 SNHLY and CDR2 FYNNEI. This CDR3 has 11 amino acids. The CDR3, as DNA: TGTGCCAGCAAGGAAGTAGAGACCCAGTACTTC. Its protein product is CASKEVETQYF.

The chain has TRBV6-1 and TRBJ2-7; 8 bases are a match to TRBD2. In germline, CDR1 is MNHNS, CDR2 SASEGT. The CDR3 runs to 14 residues. V gave up 10 bases and J gave up 1 base; unmatched junction bases: 9. CDR3 sequence reads: CATRRLAGSYEQYF. The DNA of the CDR3 is TGTGCCACCCGAAGGCTAGCGGGTTCCTACGAGCAGTACTTC.

This clone turned up a few times. The genes are TRBV5-4 and TRBJ2-1; a weak D match, TRBD2 (6 bases). The CDR3 consists of 14 residues. The V gene's germline CDR1 is SGHNT and CDR2 YYREEE (reference sequence). Trimming shortened V by 4 bases and J by 8 bases, and 16 bases separated the two germline ends. CDR3: CASSPQVGEDEQFF. The CDR3 DNA follows: TGTGCCAGCAGCCCCCAAGTCGGGGAGGATGAGCAGTTCTTC.

In its sample, this clone was seen a few times. The V gene is TRBV7-9, the J gene TRBJ1-1; the D gene is possibly TRBD1 (6 bases). The CDR3 is 13 residues long. The V end was cut by 5 bases, the J end by 6 bases, with 13 bases between. Germline V gene data show CDR1 as SEHNR and CDR2 as FQNEAQ (reference sequence). The CDR3 DNA reads as TGTGCCAGCAGCGTATACAGGGCGCCTGAAGCTTTCTTT. Protein product: CASSVYRAPEAFF. The full variable domain, in which reference TRBV7-9 and TRBJ1-1 provide the parts outside the CDR3, is DTGVSQNPRHKITKRGQNVTFRCDPISEHNRLYWYRQTLGQGPEFLTYFQNEAQLEKSRLLSDRFSAERPKGSFSTLEIQRTEQGDSAMYLCASSVYRAPEAFFGQGTRLTVV.

This clone was detected only a few times. The chain recombines TRBV18 with TRBJ2-3; unclear D gene. V was cut by 3 bases and J by 1 base, with 5 bases left in between. Germline assignment: CDR1 KGHSH and CDR2 LQKENI. This CDR3 contains 13 residues. CDR3 nucleotides: TGTGCCAGCTCACCGGACGGCACAGATACGCAGTATTTT. This translates into CASSPDGTDTQYF.

This clone has more than one count but fewer than ten. The rearrangement links TRBV29-1 to TRBJ2-3; D may correspond to TRBD1 or TRBD2 (5 bases each). The CDR3 contains 11 residues. The V end lost 4 bases, the J end lost 8 bases, and 10 bases lay between the germline ends. Germline CDR1 and CDR2: SQVTM and ANQGSEA. The CDR3 loop is CSVVRDGTQYF. The CDR3 DNA reads as TGCAGCGTTGTAAGGGACGGTACGCAGTATTTT.